A selection of T cell receptor beta chains follows, all from one sample in a study of T cells after yellow fever vaccination. TCRdb itself ran the 5' RACE reads through MiXCR, one entry per CDR3 protein. Among 300,000 or so distinct CDR3 sequences listed, 10% to 15% were seen once. Specimen: CD4+ T cells sorted from PBMCs, collected 45 days after the yellow fever booster vaccination. Source of these receptors: a man under 40 who received the YFV17D yellow fever vaccine. CDR3s include the opening cysteine and the closing phenylalanine or tryptophan. Each record gives: CDR3 length, clone size, J gene, D gene, V gene, CDR3 protein, CDR3 DNA. The D gene is left open where the match is weak. Expanded clones get a size class; other rows say once, few or many, or leave the size out.

len: 15; abundance: few; j_gene: TRBJ2-3; d_gene: .; v_gene: TRBV5-1; CDR3aa: CASSLSPAGPDTQYF; CDR3nt: TGCGCCAGCAGCTTGAGTCCAGCGGGCCCAGATACGCAGTATTTT
len: 13; abundance: .; j_gene: TRBJ2-7; d_gene: .; v_gene: TRBV7-2; CDR3aa: CASTPGTFYEQYF; CDR3nt: TGTGCCAGCACTCCCGGGACGTTCTACGAGCAGTACTTC
len: 13; abundance: .; j_gene: TRBJ2-7; d_gene: .; v_gene: TRBV11-2; CDR3aa: CASSNGHSYEQYF; CDR3nt: TGTGCCAGCAGCAATGGACATTCCTACGAGCAGTACTTC
len: 15; abundance: .; j_gene: TRBJ2-1; d_gene: TRBD1; v_gene: TRBV5-1; CDR3aa: CASSNRQGGTNEQFF; CDR3nt: TGCGCCAGCAGCAACCGACAGGGTGGGACAAATGAGCAGTTCTTC
len: 13; abundance: many; j_gene: TRBJ2-4; d_gene: .; v_gene: TRBV7-2; CDR3aa: CASSLGRENIQYF; CDR3nt: TGTGCCAGCAGCTTAGGGAGAGAAAACATTCAGTACTTC
len: 15; abundance: once; j_gene: TRBJ2-2; d_gene: TRBD2; v_gene: TRBV7-2; CDR3aa: CASSRTSVHTGELFF; CDR3nt: TGTGCCAGCAGCAGGACTAGTGTCCACACCGGGGAGCTGTTTTTT
len: 15; abundance: few; j_gene: TRBJ2-5; d_gene: .; v_gene: TRBV4-3; CDR3aa: CASSQGLARQETQYF; CDR3nt: TGCGCCAGCAGCCAAGGCCTAGCGCGCCAAGAGACCCAGTACTTC
len: 12; abundance: .; j_gene: TRBJ2-1; d_gene: .; v_gene: TRBV20-1; CDR3aa: CSATSSRNEQFF; CDR3nt: TGCAGTGCTACCTCTTCCCGCAATGAGCAGTTCTTC
len: 16; abundance: few; j_gene: TRBJ2-3; d_gene: .; v_gene: TRBV20-1; CDR3aa: CSASFYLTVSTDTQYF; CDR3nt: TGCAGTGCTAGTTTTTATTTGACAGTTAGCACAGATACGCAGTATTTT
len: 14; abundance: .; j_gene: TRBJ2-7; d_gene: TRBD2; v_gene: TRBV12-3/TRBV12-4; CDR3aa: CASSATSGIYEQYF; CDR3nt: TGTGCCAGCAGTGCGACTAGCGGGATCTACGAGCAGTACTTC
len: 18; abundance: few; j_gene: TRBJ2-1; d_gene: .; v_gene: TRBV6-1; CDR3aa: CASASYGAGRSSYNEQFF; CDR3nt: TGTGCCAGCGCGTCATACGGCGCGGGGCGTAGCTCCTACAATGAGCAGTTCTTC
len: 15; abundance: .; j_gene: TRBJ2-1; d_gene: .; v_gene: TRBV5-1; CDR3aa: CASSLVVGGMNEQFF; CDR3nt: TGCGCCAGCAGCTTGGTGGTGGGAGGTATGAATGAGCAGTTCTTC
len: 14; abundance: .; j_gene: TRBJ2-7; d_gene: .; v_gene: TRBV4-3; CDR3aa: CASSQGNRVDDQYF; CDR3nt: TGCGCCAGCAGCCAAGGGAACAGGGTTGACGATCAGTACTTC
len: 15; abundance: .; j_gene: TRBJ1-4; d_gene: .; v_gene: TRBV9; CDR3aa: CASSAGRPTNEKLFF; CDR3nt: TGTGCCAGCAGCGCAGGACGGCCAACTAATGAAAAACTGTTTTTT
len: 11; abundance: few; j_gene: TRBJ2-5; d_gene: .; v_gene: TRBV28; CDR3aa: CASGVTETQYF; CDR3nt: TGTGCCAGCGGGGTCACAGAGACCCAGTACTTC
len: 13; abundance: .; j_gene: TRBJ1-5; d_gene: .; v_gene: TRBV7-2; CDR3aa: CASSSLGSQPQHF; CDR3nt: TGTGCCAGCAGCTCTCTGGGTTCTCAGCCCCAGCATTTT
len: 13; abundance: few; j_gene: TRBJ2-7; d_gene: .; v_gene: TRBV5-1; CDR3aa: CASSLEAGDNRYF; CDR3nt: TGCGCCAGCAGCTTGGAAGCAGGAGATAATCGGTACTTC
len: 14; abundance: .; j_gene: TRBJ2-7; d_gene: .; v_gene: TRBV7-9; CDR3aa: CASSQNQVIHEQYF; CDR3nt: TGTGCCAGCAGCCAGAATCAGGTTATCCACGAGCAGTACTTC
len: 15; abundance: .; j_gene: TRBJ2-1; d_gene: .; v_gene: TRBV7-2; CDR3aa: CASTQSSNFYNEQFF; CDR3nt: TGTGCCAGCACCCAAAGCAGTAACTTCTACAATGAGCAGTTCTTC
len: 13; abundance: few; j_gene: TRBJ2-3; d_gene: .; v_gene: TRBV20-1; CDR3aa: CSARLQAGDTQYF; CDR3nt: TGCAGTGCTAGGCTCCAAGCAGGAGATACGCAGTATTTT
len: 14; abundance: .; j_gene: TRBJ2-7; d_gene: .; v_gene: TRBV12-3/TRBV12-4; CDR3aa: CASSPPTLTYEQYF; CDR3nt: TGTGCCAGCAGCCCTCCGACTCTAACCTACGAGCAGTACTTC
len: 13; abundance: few; j_gene: TRBJ2-3; d_gene: .; v_gene: TRBV5-4; CDR3aa: CASSSGLTDTQYF; CDR3nt: TGTGCCAGCAGCTCAGGACTCACAGATACGCAGTATTTT
len: 16; abundance: few; j_gene: TRBJ1-5; d_gene: .; v_gene: TRBV6-5; CDR3aa: CASSSRGASGDQPQHF; CDR3nt: TGTGCCAGCAGTTCCAGAGGGGCCTCGGGGGATCAGCCCCAGCATTTT
len: 13; abundance: few; j_gene: TRBJ2-1; d_gene: .; v_gene: TRBV10-3; CDR3aa: CAISESLGNEQFF; CDR3nt: TGTGCCATCAGTGAGAGCCTCGGCAATGAGCAGTTCTTC
len: 13; abundance: .; j_gene: TRBJ2-1; d_gene: .; v_gene: TRBV10-3; CDR3aa: CAISRDSTDEQFF; CDR3nt: TGTGCCATCAGCCGGGACTCGACCGATGAGCAGTTCTTC
len: 11; abundance: few; j_gene: TRBJ2-3; d_gene: .; v_gene: TRBV6-5; CDR3aa: CASSNSDTQYF; CDR3nt: TGTGCCAGCAGTAACTCAGATACGCAGTATTTT
len: 14; abundance: few; j_gene: TRBJ2-3; d_gene: .; v_gene: TRBV5-1; CDR3aa: CASSLRPGTDTQYF; CDR3nt: TGCGCCAGCAGCTTGAGGCCAGGCACAGATACGCAGTATTTT
len: 17; abundance: .; j_gene: TRBJ2-2; d_gene: TRBD1; v_gene: TRBV7-9; CDR3aa: CASSPALRTGGTGELFF; CDR3nt: TGTGCCAGCAGCCCCGCCCTCAGGACAGGGGGCACCGGGGAGCTGTTTTTT
len: 15; abundance: .; j_gene: TRBJ2-2; d_gene: TRBD2; v_gene: TRBV4-3; CDR3aa: CASSPGLAGLGELFF; CDR3nt: TGCGCCAGCAGCCCGGGACTAGCGGGGCTCGGGGAGCTGTTTTTT
len: 16; abundance: .; j_gene: TRBJ2-3; d_gene: .; v_gene: TRBV5-1; CDR3aa: CASSLPSGGSTDTQYF; CDR3nt: TGCGCCAGCAGCTTGCCGAGCGGAGGGTCCACAGATACGCAGTATTTT
len: 15; abundance: few; j_gene: TRBJ2-7; d_gene: TRBD2; v_gene: TRBV7-3; CDR3aa: CASSPDSGSVSEQYF; CDR3nt: TGTGCCAGCAGTCCCGATAGCGGGAGTGTTTCCGAGCAGTACTTC
len: 13; abundance: few; j_gene: TRBJ2-5; d_gene: .; v_gene: TRBV5-5; CDR3aa: CASRRSVSETQYF; CDR3nt: TGTGCCAGCAGGCGGAGCGTCTCGGAGACCCAGTACTTC
len: 15; abundance: few; j_gene: TRBJ2-5; d_gene: .; v_gene: TRBV5-1; CDR3aa: CASSLIVGQQETQYF; CDR3nt: TGCGCCAGCAGCTTGATCGTCGGGCAGCAAGAGACCCAGTACTTC
len: 14; abundance: many; j_gene: TRBJ2-2; d_gene: TRBD2; v_gene: TRBV3-1; CDR3aa: CATTGLANTGELFF; CDR3nt: TGTGCCACCACGGGACTAGCGAACACCGGGGAGCTGTTTTTT
len: 18; abundance: .; j_gene: TRBJ2-2; d_gene: TRBD2; v_gene: TRBV5-1; CDR3aa: CASSSRTSGRAVTGELFF; CDR3nt: TGCGCCAGCAGCTCGAGGACTAGCGGGAGGGCCGTTACCGGGGAGCTGTTTTTT
len: 16; abundance: .; j_gene: TRBJ2-7; d_gene: TRBD2; v_gene: TRBV7-2; CDR3aa: CASSLSLSSGIYEQYF; CDR3nt: TGTGCCAGCAGCTTATCCCTCTCTAGCGGAATTTACGAGCAGTACTTC
len: 14; abundance: .; j_gene: TRBJ2-7; d_gene: TRBD1; v_gene: TRBV19; CDR3aa: CASSRGQSSYEQYF; CDR3nt: TGTGCCAGTAGTAGGGGACAGAGCTCCTACGAGCAGTACTTC
len: 16; abundance: few; j_gene: TRBJ2-3; d_gene: .; v_gene: TRBV10-3; CDR3aa: CAIRDQGRLGTDTQYF; CDR3nt: TGTGCCATCAGAGACCAAGGGCGGTTAGGGACAGATACGCAGTATTTT
len: 16; abundance: .; j_gene: TRBJ2-2; d_gene: .; v_gene: TRBV7-9; CDR3aa: CASSPGTPLGTGELFF; CDR3nt: TGTGCCAGCAGCCCAGGGACACCGCTAGGGACCGGGGAGCTGTTTTTT
len: 14; abundance: few; j_gene: TRBJ2-1; d_gene: TRBD2; v_gene: TRBV5-6; CDR3aa: CASSLRDYYNEQFF; CDR3nt: TGTGCCAGCAGCTTGAGGGACTACTACAATGAGCAGTTCTTC
len: 15; abundance: once; j_gene: TRBJ2-2; d_gene: TRBD2; v_gene: TRBV11-3; CDR3aa: CASSRSGTGTGELFF; CDR3nt: TGTGCCAGCAGCAGAAGCGGGACTGGCACCGGGGAGCTGTTTTTT
len: 14; abundance: few; j_gene: TRBJ2-2; d_gene: .; v_gene: TRBV12-3/TRBV12-4; CDR3aa: CASSPRSDSGELFF; CDR3nt: TGTGCCAGCAGTCCCCGTTCGGACTCCGGGGAGCTGTTTTTT
len: 15; abundance: .; j_gene: TRBJ2-1; d_gene: .; v_gene: TRBV19; CDR3aa: CASGGWGYASREQFF; CDR3nt: TGTGCCAGTGGGGGCTGGGGCTACGCCAGCCGTGAGCAGTTCTTC
len: 13; abundance: .; j_gene: TRBJ2-7; d_gene: .; v_gene: TRBV7-9; CDR3aa: CASTLAGSGEQYF; CDR3nt: TGTGCCAGCACCCTGGCAGGGTCCGGCGAGCAGTACTTC